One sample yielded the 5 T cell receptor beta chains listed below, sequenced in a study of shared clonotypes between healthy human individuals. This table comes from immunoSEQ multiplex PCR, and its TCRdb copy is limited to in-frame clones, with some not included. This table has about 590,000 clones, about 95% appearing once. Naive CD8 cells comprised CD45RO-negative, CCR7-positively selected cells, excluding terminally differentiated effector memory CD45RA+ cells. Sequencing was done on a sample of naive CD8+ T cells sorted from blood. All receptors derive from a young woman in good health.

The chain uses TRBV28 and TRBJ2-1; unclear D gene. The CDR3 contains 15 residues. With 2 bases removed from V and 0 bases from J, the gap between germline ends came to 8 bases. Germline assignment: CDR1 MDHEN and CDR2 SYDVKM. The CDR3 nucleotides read TGTGCCAGCAGTTTACTTCTCATCTCCTACAATGAGCAGTTCTTC. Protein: CASSLLLISYNEQFF.

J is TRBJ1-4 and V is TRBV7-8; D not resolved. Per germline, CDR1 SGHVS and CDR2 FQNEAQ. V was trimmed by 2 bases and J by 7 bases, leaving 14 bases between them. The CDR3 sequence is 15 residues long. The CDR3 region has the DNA TGTGCCAGCAGCTTATTTGCGGGCGCGGGTGAAAAACTGTTTTTT. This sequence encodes CASSLFAGAGEKLFF.

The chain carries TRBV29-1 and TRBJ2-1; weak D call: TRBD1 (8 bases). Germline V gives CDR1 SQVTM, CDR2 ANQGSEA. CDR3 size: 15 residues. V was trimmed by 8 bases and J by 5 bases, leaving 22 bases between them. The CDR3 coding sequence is TGCAGCCTCAGGGGGCAGCCAAGCGGGAACAATGAGCAGTTCTTC. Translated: CSLRGQPSGNNEQFF.

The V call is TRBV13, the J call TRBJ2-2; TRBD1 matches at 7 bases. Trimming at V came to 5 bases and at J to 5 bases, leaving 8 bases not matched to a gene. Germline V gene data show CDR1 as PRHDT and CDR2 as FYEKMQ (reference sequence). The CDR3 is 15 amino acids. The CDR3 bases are TGTGCCAGCAGCCTCCGGACAGGTTGGACCGGGGAGCTGTTTTTT. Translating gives CASSLRTGWTGELFF.

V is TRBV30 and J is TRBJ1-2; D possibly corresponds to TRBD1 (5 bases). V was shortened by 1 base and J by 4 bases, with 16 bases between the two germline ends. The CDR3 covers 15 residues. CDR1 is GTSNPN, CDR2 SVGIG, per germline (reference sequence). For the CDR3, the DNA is TGTGCCTGGAGTGGGGGACCGTCTAGTGGCTATGGCTACACCTTC. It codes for CAWSGGPSSGYGYTF.